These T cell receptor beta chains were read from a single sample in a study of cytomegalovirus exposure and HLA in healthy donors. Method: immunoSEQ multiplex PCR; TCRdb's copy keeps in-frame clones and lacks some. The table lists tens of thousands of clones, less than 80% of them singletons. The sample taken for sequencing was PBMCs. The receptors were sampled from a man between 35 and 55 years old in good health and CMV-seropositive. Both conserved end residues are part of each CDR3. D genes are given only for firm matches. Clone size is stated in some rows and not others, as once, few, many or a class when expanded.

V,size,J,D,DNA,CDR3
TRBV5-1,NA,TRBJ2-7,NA,TGCGCCAGCAGCTTGGTGGGGGGTAGCTCCTACGAGCAGTACTTC,CASSLVGGSSYEQYF
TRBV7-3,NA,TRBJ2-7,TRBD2,TGTGCCAGCAGCGTAGCCGGGACTAGCTCCTACGAGCAGTACTTC,CASSVAGTSSYEQYF
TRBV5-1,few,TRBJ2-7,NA,TGCGCCAGCAGCGCAGACTACGAGCAGTACTTC,CASSADYEQYF
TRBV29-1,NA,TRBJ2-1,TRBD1,TGCAGCGTTGATCCGACAGGGGGAAATGAGCAGTTCTTC,CSVDPTGGNEQFF
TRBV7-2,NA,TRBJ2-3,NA,TGTGCCAGCTGGGGCGGGAACACAGATACGCAGTATTTT,CASWGGNTDTQYF
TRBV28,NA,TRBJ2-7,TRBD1,TGTGCCAGCAGCCTGGGACAGCTCTACGAGCAGTACTTC,CASSLGQLYEQYF
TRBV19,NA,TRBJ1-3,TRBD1,TGTGCCAGTAGTATAACTCCGACAGGGCCCTCTGGAAACACCATATATTTT,CASSITPTGPSGNTIYF
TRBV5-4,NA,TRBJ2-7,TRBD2,TGTGCCAGCAGCCCGGGGACTAGCGGCTACGAGCAGTACTTC,CASSPGTSGYEQYF
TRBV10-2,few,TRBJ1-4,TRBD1,TGCGCCAGTCAGGACAGGGGGAGAGAGAAACTGTTTTTT,CASQDRGREKLFF
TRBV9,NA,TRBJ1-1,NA,TGTGCCAGCAGCGTAGATGGAGGTGCGGTTAACACTGAAGCTTTCTTT,CASSVDGGAVNTEAFF
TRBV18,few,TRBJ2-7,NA,TGTGCCAGCTCACCTACAGGGAGCGAGCAGTACTTC,CASSPTGSEQYF
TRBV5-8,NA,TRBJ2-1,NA,TGTGCCAGCAGCTTGGTCCTAGTAGGCTCCTACAATGAGCAGTTCTTC,CASSLVLVGSYNEQFF
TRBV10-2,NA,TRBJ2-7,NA,TGCGCCAGCAGTTTGGCTTTCTACGAGCAGTACTTC,CASSLAFYEQYF
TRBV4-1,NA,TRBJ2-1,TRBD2,TGCGCCAGCAGCCAAGAACTAGCGGGGGGGTACAATGAGCAGTTCTTC,CASSQELAGGYNEQFF
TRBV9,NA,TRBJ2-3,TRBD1,TGTGCCAGCAGCGCCCCCGGGGCAGGGGGCTACCTAATAACAGATACGCAGTATTTT,CASSAPGAGGYLITDTQYF
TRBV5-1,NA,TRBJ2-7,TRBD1,TGCGCCAGCAGCGCCCCTGGCTCCCGGACAGGGTCCTACGAGCAGTACTTC,CASSAPGSRTGSYEQYF
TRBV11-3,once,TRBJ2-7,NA,TGTGCCAGCAGCTTAGCATCGGGGGTCCCCTACGAGCAGTACTTC,CASSLASGVPYEQYF
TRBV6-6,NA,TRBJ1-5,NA,TGTGCCAGCAGTTCAAATAGCAATCAGCCCCAGCATTTT,CASSSNSNQPQHF
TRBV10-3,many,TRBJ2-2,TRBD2,TGTGCCATCATGCGCGGGAGGGCCTCAGCGAACACCGGGGAGCTGTTTTTT,CAIMRGRASANTGELFF
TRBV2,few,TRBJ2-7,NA,TGTGCCAGCAGCCGGGACAACTACGAGCAGTACTTC,CASSRDNYEQYF
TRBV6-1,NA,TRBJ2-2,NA,TGTGCCAGCACCTCCGCCTACAACACCGGGGAGCTGTTTTTT,CASTSAYNTGELFF
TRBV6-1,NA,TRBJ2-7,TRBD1,TGTGCCAGCAGTGGAGGGCCGGGACAGGCGTACGAGCAGTACTTC,CASSGGPGQAYEQYF
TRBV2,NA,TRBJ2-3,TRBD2,TGTGCCAGCAGTGAAAAGACTAGCGGGGGCCGCACAGATACGCAGTATTTT,CASSEKTSGGRTDTQYF
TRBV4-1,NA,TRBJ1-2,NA,TGCGCCAGCAGCCAAGAAGGGCAGGGGAACTATGGCTACACCTTC,CASSQEGQGNYGYTF
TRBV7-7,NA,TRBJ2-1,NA,TGTGCCAGCAGCTTAGATACGGGAGCCTCCTACAATGAGCAGTTCTTC,CASSLDTGASYNEQFF
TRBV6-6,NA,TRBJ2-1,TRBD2,TGTGCCAGCAAGGAAAGGCTAGCGGGAGAGCAGTTCTTC,CASKERLAGEQFF
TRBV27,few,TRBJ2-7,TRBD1,TGTGCCAGCAGTTTGAACAGGGGGCTAGACGAGCAGTACTTC,CASSLNRGLDEQYF
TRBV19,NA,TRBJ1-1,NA,TGTGCCAGTGACAGGAGGAACACTGAAGCTTTCTTT,CASDRRNTEAFF
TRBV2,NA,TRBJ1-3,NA,TGTGCCAGCGACAGCCCTGGAAACACCATATATTTT,CASDSPGNTIYF
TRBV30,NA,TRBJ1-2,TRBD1,TGTGCCTGGAGTTCAGGGGGCGCGAATGGCTACACCTTC,CAWSSGGANGYTF
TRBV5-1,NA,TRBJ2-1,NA,TGCGCCAGCAGCTTGGCCATGTTAGCGGCCAACAATGAGCAGTTCTTC,CASSLAMLAANNEQFF
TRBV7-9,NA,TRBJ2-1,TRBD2,TGTGCCAGCAGCCCGCGGGGCGGGGGCAATGAGCAGTTCTTC,CASSPRGGGNEQFF